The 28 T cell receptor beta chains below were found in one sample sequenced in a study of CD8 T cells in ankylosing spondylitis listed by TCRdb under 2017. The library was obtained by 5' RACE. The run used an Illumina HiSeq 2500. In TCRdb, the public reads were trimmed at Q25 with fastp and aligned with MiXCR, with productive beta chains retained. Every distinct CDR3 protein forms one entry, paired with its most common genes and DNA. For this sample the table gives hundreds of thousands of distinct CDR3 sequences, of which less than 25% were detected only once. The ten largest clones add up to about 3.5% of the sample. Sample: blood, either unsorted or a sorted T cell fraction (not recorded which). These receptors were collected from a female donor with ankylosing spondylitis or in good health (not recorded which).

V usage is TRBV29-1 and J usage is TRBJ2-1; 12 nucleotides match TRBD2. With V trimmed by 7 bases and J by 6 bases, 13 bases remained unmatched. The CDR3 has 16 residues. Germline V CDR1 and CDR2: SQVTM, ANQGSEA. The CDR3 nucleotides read TGCAGCGGCCTCCCCTTCACTAGCGGGAGGTCCAATGAGCAGTTCTTC. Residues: CSGLPFTSGRSNEQFF.

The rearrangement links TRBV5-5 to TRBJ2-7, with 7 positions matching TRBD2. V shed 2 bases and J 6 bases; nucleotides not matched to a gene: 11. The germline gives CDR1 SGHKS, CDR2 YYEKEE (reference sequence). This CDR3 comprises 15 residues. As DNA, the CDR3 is TGTGCCAGCAGCTTACTGTTGGGCGGGAGACCCGAGCAGTACTTC. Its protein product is CASSLLLGGRPEQYF. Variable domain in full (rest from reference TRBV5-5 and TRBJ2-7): DAGVTQSPTHLIKTRGQQVTLRCSPISGHKSVSWYQQVLGQGPQFIFQYYEKEERGRGNFPDRFSARQFPNYSSELNVNALLLGDSALYLCASSLLLGGRPEQYFGPGTRLTVT.

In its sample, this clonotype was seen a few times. The CDR3 sequence is CASSVGPGGAYEQYF. The CDR3 DNA is TGTGCCAGCAGCGTAGGCCCCGGTGGCGCCTACGAGCAGTACTTC. The genes are TRBV9 and TRBJ2-7; D gene ambiguous. V was clipped by 0 bases and J by 2 bases, with 12 bases between them. The CDR3 spans 15 residues. The germline V gene encodes CDR1 SGDLS and CDR2 YYNGEE.

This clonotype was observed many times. CDR3 sequence (DNA): TGCAGCGTTTTACAGGGGATTTTGGAGACCCAGTACTTC. Protein: CSVLQGILETQYF. The chain links TRBV29-1 to TRBJ2-5; 7 bases align to TRBD1. The CDR3 has 13 amino acids. Losses at the gene ends were 5 bases for V and 5 bases for J; bases not matched to a gene: 8. Germline V gene data show CDR1 as SQVTM and CDR2 as ANQGSEA.

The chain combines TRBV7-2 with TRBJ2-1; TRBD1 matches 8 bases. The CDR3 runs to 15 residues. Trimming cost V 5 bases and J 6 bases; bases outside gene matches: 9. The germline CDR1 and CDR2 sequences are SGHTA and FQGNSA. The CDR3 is CASSARQGRGNEQFF. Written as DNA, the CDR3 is TGTGCCAGCAGCGCAAGACAGGGGAGAGGCAATGAGCAGTTCTTC.

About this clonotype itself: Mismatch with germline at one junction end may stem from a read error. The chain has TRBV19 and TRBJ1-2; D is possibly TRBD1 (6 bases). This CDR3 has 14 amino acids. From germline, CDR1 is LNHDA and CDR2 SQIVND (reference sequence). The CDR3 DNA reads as TGTGCCAGTAGGACCGGACAGCCTTTACCCTTGTTTCATTTC. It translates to CASRTGQPLPLFHF.

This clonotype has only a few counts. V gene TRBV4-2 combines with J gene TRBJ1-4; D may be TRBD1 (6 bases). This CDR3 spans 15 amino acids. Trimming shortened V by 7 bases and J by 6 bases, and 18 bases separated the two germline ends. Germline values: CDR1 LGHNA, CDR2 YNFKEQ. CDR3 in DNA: TGTGCCAGCAACCCGCAGGGAGGGGGGCATGAAAAACTGTTTTTT. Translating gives CASNPQGGGHEKLFF.

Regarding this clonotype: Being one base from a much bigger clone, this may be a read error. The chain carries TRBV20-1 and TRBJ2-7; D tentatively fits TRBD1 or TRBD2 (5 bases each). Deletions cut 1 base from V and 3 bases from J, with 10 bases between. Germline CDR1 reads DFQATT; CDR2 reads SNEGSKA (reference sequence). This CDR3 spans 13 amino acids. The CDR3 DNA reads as TGCAGTGCTAGAGGAGGGGTGGGCTACGAGCAGTACTTC. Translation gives CSARGGVGYEQYF.

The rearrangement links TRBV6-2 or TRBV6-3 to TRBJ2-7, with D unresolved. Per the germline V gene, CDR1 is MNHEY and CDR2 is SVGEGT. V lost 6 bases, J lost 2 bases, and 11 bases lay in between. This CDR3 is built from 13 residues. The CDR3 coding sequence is TGTGCCAGCAGCAGCCCGCCCCCCTACGAGCAGTACTTC. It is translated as CASSSPPPYEQYF.

The CDR3 region has the DNA TGTGCCAGCAGCAAGGGACAGGGCGGGGGGATAGATACGCAGTATTTT. This gives the protein CASSKGQGGGIDTQYF. The chain couples TRBV12-3 or TRBV12-4 to TRBJ2-3; TRBD1 is a possible D gene (9 bases). The CDR3 is made up of 16 amino acids. Trimming cost V 6 bases and J 5 bases, with 21 bases left between them.

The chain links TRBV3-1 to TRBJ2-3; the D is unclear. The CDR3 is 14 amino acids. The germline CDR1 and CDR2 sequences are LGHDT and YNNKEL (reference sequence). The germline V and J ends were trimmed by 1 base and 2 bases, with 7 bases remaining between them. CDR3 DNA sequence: TGTGCCAGCAGCCAAGTACCGGACACAGATACGCAGTATTTT. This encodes CASSQVPDTDTQYF.

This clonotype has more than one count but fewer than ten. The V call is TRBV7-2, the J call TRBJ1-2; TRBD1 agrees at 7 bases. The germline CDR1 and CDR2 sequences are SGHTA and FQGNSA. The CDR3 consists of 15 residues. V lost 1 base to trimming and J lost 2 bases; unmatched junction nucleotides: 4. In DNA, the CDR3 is TGTGCCAGCAGCTTAGAACAGGGGACGAACTATGGCTACACCTTC. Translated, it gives CASSLEQGTNYGYTF.

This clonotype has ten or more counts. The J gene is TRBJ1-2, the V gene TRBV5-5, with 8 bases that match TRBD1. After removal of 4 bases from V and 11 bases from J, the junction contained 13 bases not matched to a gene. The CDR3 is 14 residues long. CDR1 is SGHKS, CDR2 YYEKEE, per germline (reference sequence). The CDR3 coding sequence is TGTGCCAGCAGCGCCCCAACGGGACAGGACTCTTACACCTTC. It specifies CASSAPTGQDSYTF. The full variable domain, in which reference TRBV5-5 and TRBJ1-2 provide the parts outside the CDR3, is DAGVTQSPTHLIKTRGQQVTLRCSPISGHKSVSWYQQVLGQGPQFIFQYYEKEERGRGNFPDRFSARQFPNYSSELNVNALLLGDSALYLCASSAPTGQDSYTFGSGTRLTVV.

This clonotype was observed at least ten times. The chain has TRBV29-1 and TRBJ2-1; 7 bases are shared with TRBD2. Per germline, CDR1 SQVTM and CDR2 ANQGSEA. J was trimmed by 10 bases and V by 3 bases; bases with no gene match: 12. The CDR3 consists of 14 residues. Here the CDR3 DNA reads TGCAGCGTTGATCGATCGGGAGGACGTGGGGAGCAGTTCTTC. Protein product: CSVDRSGGRGEQFF.

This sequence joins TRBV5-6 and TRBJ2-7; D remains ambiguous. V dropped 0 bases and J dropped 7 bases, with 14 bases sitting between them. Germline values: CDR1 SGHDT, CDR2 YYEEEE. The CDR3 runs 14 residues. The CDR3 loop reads CASSLVDTPYEQYF. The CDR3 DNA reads TGTGCCAGCAGCTTGGTGGATACCCCGTATGAGCAGTACTTC. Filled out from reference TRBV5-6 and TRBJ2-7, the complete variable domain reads DAGVTQSPTHLIKTRGQQVTLRCSPKSGHDTVSWYQQALGQGPQFIFQYYEEEERQRGNFPDRFSGHQFPNYSSELNVNALLLGDSALYLCASSLVDTPYEQYFGPGTRLTVT.

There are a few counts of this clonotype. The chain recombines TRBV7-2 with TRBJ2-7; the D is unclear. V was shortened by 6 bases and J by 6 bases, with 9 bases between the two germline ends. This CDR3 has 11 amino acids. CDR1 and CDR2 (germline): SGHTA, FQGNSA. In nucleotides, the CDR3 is TGTGCCAGCAGAAAATCTAGCGAGCAGTACTTC. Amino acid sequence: CASRKSSEQYF.

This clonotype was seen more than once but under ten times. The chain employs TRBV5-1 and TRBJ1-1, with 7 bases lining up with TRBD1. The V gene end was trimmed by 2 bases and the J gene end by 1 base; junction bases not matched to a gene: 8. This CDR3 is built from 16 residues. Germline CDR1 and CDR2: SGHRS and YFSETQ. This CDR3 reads CASSLRSGQPNTEAFF. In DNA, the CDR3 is TGCGCCAGCAGCTTACGATCGGGACAGCCGAACACTGAAGCTTTCTTT.

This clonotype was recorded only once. CDR3 DNA sequence: TGCGCCAGCAGCCAAGAGGGACACCAGTACAATGAGCAGTTCTTC. It encodes CASSQEGHQYNEQFF. J is TRBJ2-1 and V is TRBV4-3; a weak D match, TRBD1 (6 bases). Trimming shortened V by 0 bases and J by 4 bases, and 10 bases separated the two germline ends. The CDR3 totals 15 residues. CDR1 is LGHNA and CDR2 is YSLEER in the germline V gene.

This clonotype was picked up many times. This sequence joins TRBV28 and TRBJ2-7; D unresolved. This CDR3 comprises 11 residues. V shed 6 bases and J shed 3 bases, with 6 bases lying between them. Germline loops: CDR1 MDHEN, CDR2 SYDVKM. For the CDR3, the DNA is TGTGCCAGCAGGAACTACTACGAGCAGTACTTC. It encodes CASRNYYEQYF.

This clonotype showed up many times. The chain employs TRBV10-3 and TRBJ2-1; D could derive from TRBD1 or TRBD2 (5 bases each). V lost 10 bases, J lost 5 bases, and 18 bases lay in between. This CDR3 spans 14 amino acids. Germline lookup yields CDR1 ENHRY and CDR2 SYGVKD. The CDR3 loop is CATEKSGRNNEQFF. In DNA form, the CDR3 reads TGTGCCACCGAGAAATCGGGACGAAACAATGAGCAGTTCTTC.

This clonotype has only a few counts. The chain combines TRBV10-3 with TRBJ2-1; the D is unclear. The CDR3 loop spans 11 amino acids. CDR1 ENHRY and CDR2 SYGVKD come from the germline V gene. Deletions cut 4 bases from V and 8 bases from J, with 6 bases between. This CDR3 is CAISGMDEQFF. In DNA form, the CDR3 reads TGTGCCATCAGTGGGATGGATGAGCAGTTCTTC.

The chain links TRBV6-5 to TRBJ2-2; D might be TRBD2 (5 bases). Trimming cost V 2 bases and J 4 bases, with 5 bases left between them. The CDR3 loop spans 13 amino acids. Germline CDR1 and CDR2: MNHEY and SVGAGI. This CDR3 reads CASSYGSTGELFF. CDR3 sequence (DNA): TGTGCCAGCAGTTACGGGAGCACCGGGGAGCTGTTTTTT.

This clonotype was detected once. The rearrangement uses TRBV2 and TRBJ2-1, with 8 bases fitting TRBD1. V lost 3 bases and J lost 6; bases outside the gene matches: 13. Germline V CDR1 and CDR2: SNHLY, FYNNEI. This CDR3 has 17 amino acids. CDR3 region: CASSDGFVRQGFNEQFF. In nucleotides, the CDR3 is TGTGCCAGCAGTGATGGGTTCGTGAGACAGGGGTTCAATGAGCAGTTCTTC.

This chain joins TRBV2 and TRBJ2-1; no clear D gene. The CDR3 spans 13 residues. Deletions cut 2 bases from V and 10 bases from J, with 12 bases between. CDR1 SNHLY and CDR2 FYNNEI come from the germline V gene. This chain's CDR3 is CASSESPAREQFF. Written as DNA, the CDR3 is TGTGCCAGCAGTGAATCCCCAGCCCGAGAGCAGTTCTTC.

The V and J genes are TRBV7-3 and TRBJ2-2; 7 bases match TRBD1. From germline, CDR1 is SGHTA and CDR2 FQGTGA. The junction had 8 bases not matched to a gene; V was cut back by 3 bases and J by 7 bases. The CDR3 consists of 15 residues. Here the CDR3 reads CASSLGRQGVGELFF. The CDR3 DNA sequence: TGTGCCAGCAGCTTGGGGAGACAGGGCGTCGGGGAGCTGTTTTTT.

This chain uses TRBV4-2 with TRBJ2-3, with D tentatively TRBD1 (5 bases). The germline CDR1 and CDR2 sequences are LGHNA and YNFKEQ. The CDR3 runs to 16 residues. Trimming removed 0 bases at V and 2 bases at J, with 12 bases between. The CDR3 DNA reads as TGTGCCAGCAGCCAAGATTTCGGCAGGGACACAGATACGCAGTATTTT. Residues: CASSQDFGRDTDTQYF.

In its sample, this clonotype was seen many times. The CDR3 loop reads CSVYRTGANVLTF. CDR3 DNA: TGCAGCGTTTACAGGACCGGGGCCAACGTCCTGACTTTC. J is TRBJ2-6 and V is TRBV29-1; D might be TRBD1 (5 bases). This CDR3 is 13 amino acids long. V dropped 5 bases and J dropped 4 bases, with 9 bases sitting between them. Germline CDR1 is SQVTM and CDR2 is ANQGSEA.

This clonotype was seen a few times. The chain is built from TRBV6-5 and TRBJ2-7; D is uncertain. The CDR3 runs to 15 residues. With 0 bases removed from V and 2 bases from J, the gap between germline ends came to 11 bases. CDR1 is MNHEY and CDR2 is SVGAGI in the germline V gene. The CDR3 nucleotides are TGTGCCAGCAGTTACTCTGGGCAGACAACCTACGAGCAGTACTTC. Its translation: CASSYSGQTTYEQYF.